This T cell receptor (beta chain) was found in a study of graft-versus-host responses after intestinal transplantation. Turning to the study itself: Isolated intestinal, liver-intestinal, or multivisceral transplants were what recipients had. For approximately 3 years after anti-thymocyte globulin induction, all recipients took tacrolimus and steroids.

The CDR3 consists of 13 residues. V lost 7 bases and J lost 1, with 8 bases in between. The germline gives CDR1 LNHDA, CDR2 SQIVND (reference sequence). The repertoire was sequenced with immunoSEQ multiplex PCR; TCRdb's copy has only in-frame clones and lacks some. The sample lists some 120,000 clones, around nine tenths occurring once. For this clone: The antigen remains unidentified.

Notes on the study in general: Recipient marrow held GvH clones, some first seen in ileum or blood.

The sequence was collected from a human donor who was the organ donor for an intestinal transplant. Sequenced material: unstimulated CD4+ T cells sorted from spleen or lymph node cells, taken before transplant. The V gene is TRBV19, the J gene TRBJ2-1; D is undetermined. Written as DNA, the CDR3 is TGTGCCAGTAAGGGAATTTCCTACAATGAGCAGTTCTTC. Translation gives CASKGISYNEQFF.